This T cell receptor beta chain appears in the sequencing data of a study of siplizumab effects on memory and regulatory T cells. The CDR3 loop spans 13 amino acids. Trimming removed 3 bases from V and 0 bases from J, with 5 bases in between. Germline CDR1 MNHEY, CDR2 SMNVEV (reference sequence). Only in-frame clones appear in the TCRdb table, and some are missing; sequencing was by immunoSEQ multiplex PCR. The sample comprises 85,000 to 130,000 clones, just over 90% of which are singletons, and 0.55% to 0.85% rests with the top ten. The receptor was derived from a human donor in good health. Source material: Tregs sorted from blood. The chain uses TRBV27 and TRBJ1-2; D remains unclear. CDR3 loop: CASSLRANYGYTF. In DNA, the CDR3 is TGTGCCAGCAGTTTGAGGGCTAACTATGGCTACACCTTC.